The 2 T cell receptor beta chains below come from one sample, sequenced in a study of siplizumab effects on memory and regulatory T cells. Repertoires were generated with immunoSEQ multiplex PCR, while TCRdb's copy carries only in-frame clones and drops some. This sample has approximately 46,000 clones, with approximately 93% found just once. Sequenced sample: CD8+ T cells sorted from blood. The receptors here all came from a human donor in good health.

The chain combines TRBV11-2 with TRBJ2-7; D perhaps matches TRBD2 (6 bases). Trimming left V 3 bases short and J 3 bases short, with 9 bases between. CDR3 size: 13 residues. Germline assignment: CDR1 SGHAT and CDR2 FQNNGV. CDR3 in amino acids: CASSLGGVYEQYF. DNA of the CDR3: TGTGCCAGCAGCTTGGGCGGGGTCTACGAGCAGTACTTC. Full variable domain (outside the CDR3, taken from reference TRBV11-2 and TRBJ2-7): EAGVAQSPRYKIIEKRQSVAFWCNPISGHATLYWYQQILGQGPKLLIQFQNNGVVDDSQLPKDRFSAERLKGVDSTLKIQPAKLEDSAVYLCASSLGGVYEQYFGPGTRLTVT.

The chain is built from TRBV28 and TRBJ1-4; 7 bases are shared with TRBD1. The ends lost 6 bases at V and 8 bases at J; junction bases unmatched: 6. Germline V CDR1 and CDR2: MDHEN, SYDVKM. The CDR3 has 13 amino acids. For the CDR3, the DNA is TGTGCCAGCAGAGACAGGGACCTCGAAAAACTGTTTTTT. Translated: CASRDRDLEKLFF. Full variable domain (rest looked up from reference TRBV28 and TRBJ1-4): DVKVTQSSRYLVKRTGEKVFLECVQDMDHENMFWYRQDPGLGLRLIYFSYDVKMKEKGDIPEGYSVSREKKERFSLILESASTNQTSMYLCASRDRDLEKLFFGSGTQLSVL.